This TCR beta chain was observed in a study of blood T cell repertoires in COVID-19. Study at large: The study drew acute and convalescent COVID-19 samples from the United States, Italy and Spain. Sources were T cells, B-cell-depleted T cells, or PBMCs; the material itself was cDNA or gDNA.

In this sample, this clone turned up once. CDR3 length: 16 residues. V lost 1 base and J lost 0; bases outside the gene matches: 4. Germline CDR1 and CDR2: SGHTS and YDEGEE. As processed by the authors: Amplifying reference gene primers gave estimates of nucleated cell counts. Produced via immunoSEQ multiplex PCR; TCRdb's table is partial and in-frame only. V and J calls and clone size follow that table, whereas D and trimming were derived from the DNA. Of around 120,000 clones in the sample, about nine tenths were seen once. The sequence came from a human donor in a cohort sampled during active COVID-19. The source material was peripheral blood. This sequence joins TRBV5-8 and TRBJ1-5; TRBD1 agrees at 7 bases. CDR3 nucleotide sequence: TGTGCCAGCAGCTTGCGACAGGGATATAGCAATCAGCCCCAGCATTTT. It yields the protein CASSLRQGYSNQPQHF.